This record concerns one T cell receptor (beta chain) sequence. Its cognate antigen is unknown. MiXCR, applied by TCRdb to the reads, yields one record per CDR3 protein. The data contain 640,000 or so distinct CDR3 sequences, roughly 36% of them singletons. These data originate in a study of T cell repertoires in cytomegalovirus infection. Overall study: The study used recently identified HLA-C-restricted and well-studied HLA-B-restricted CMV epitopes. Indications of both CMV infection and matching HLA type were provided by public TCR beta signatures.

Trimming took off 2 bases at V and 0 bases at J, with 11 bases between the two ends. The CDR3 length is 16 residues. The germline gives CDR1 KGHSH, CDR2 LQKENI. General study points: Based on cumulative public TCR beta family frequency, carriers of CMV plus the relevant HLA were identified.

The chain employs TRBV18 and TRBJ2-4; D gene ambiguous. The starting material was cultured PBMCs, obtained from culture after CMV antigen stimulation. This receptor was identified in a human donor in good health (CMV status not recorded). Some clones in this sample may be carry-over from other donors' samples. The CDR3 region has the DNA TGTGCCAGCTCACCAATCCCGCTCTTAGCCAAAAACATTCAGTACTTC. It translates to CASSPIPLLAKNIQYF. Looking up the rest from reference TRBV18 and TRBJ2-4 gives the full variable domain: NAGVMQNPRHLVRRRGQEARLRCSPMKGHSHVYWYRQLPEEGLKFMVYLQKENIIDESGMPKERFSAEFPKEGPSILRIQQVVRGDSAAYFCASSPIPLLAKNIQYFGAGTRLSVL.